This TCR beta chain was profiled in a study of cytomegalovirus exposure and HLA in healthy donors (TCRdb year 2017). Some background on the complete study: An earlier analysis of about 530 of the donors reported roughly 300 Gb of sequence data and 90 million to 120 million unique TCR beta sequences obtained from roughly 180 million T cells. HLA typing included class I and class II loci at four-digit resolution. A few DR-DQ haplotypes were treated as single units for association and clustering because of strong linkage in the cohort. Donor age, sex, ethnicity and CMV serostatus were collected together with the repertoire data. To predict cytomegalovirus infection status, the study brought together high-throughput TCR immunosequencing, statistical association of individual TCRs with disease status, and machine learning. Typing coverage differed by locus: A, B, C, DRB1 and DQB1 were typed in about 620-640 donors, DQA1 in 522, DPA1 in roughly 590, and DPB1 in approximately 450. Across approximately 420 genotyped donors of the cohort, an average of about 240,000 unique TCR beta nucleotide sequences per donor were sequenced, and roughly 20% of those sequences were non-productive. An earlier analysis of roughly 580 of the donors used high-throughput TCR beta sequencing to judge whether each TCR beta V gene segment behaved as functional or pseudogenic. Every repertoire in the discovery cohort had been generated on one and the same sequencing platform. A later analysis re-analyzed previously published TCR beta repertoires from 666 donors and added high-resolution HLA genotyping to study TCR occurrence patterns. The study was designed to test whether signatures of past pathogen exposure could be identified by cataloging public T cell receptors. A later genetic analysis took genome-wide SNP genotypes for about three fifths of the 666 donors and used that subset as a discovery cohort. Rather than drawing on any new phenotypic data, the later analysis identified candidate immune exposures from TCR beta sequences and the way those sequences occurred across donors. Of the 398 genotyped donors, 75% to 85% were placed in the genetic ancestry cluster associated with self-reported Caucasian donors. About 300 gigabases of sequencing data and around 85 million unique TCR sequences made up an early release that covered several hundred HLA-typed donors. Along with the 666-subject first cohort, a separate validation cohort of over a hundred different subjects was used. The study used immunosequencing to profile the T cell repertoires of approximately 690 subjects and linked those repertoires to cytomegalovirus serostatus. Findings and caveats that apply to the study as a whole: Most CMV-associated TCR beta chains appeared to be HLA-restricted in a later analysis, and the HLA associations seemed to be driven largely by CMV exposure. In both the original and validation cohorts, the classifier was reported to diagnose cytomegalovirus status with high specificity and sensitivity. A further reported finding was that TCR beta sequences accurately predicted the HLA-A and HLA-B alleles for most subjects in the first cohort. Roughly uniform sequencing depth across donors was assumed in presence/absence analyses, although this assumption may not hold. In this cohort, only TCR beta chains were sequenced, and detectable features were limited by the absence of alpha or paired-chain data. When HLA alleles, especially DR and DQ, strongly co-occurred, TCR associations were difficult to assign to individual alleles. In an earlier analysis of a few hundred of the donors, most TCR beta V segments were observed in productive rearrangements about 90% or about 30% of the time, broadly matching IMGT annotations. The only immune exposure information available for the cohort was CMV serostatus. According to a later genetic analysis, donors in an Asian-associated ancestry cluster had fewer N-insertions in productive TCRs than the approximately 670-donor mean. In vitro tests confirmed that a few of the cytomegalovirus-associated TCR beta chains recognize cytomegalovirus antigens. Because HLA typing was missing for some donors at each locus, association tests included only the typed subset. The study gave a list of under 200 TCR beta chains associated with cytomegalovirus. According to a later analysis, TCR association rates differed among HLA loci, with DRB1 alleles showing the most associated TCRs and HLA-C alleles showing the fewest. Linkage disequilibrium might explain the correlated functional status among segregating V segments, but an unknown experimental factor could not be ruled out. The authors suggested that the approach could potentially be extended to other disease states and immunological phenotypes. According to a later analysis, parvovirus B19, influenza, CMV and Epstein-Barr virus appeared linked to several top co-occurrence clusters. At a false discovery rate of 0.05, a later analysis linked around 15,000 TCR beta sequences to specific HLA alleles. Some IMGT-functional V segments, including TRBV6-2 and TRBV6-3, could not be told apart with the 87-base-pair reads, so those segments were excluded. A later genetic analysis associated a missense DCLRE1C variant with V-gene and J-gene trimming of TCR beta chains, and an independent cohort replicated the association. A cluster of highly shared sequence variants was judged likely to be a technical artifact of the sequencing pipeline. Because counts were too low, about 15 rarely observed V segments, including chromosome 9 orphons, were left out of the earlier analysis of 500 to 750 of the donors. In a later analysis, HLA-associated TCR beta chains were found to be more clonally expanded and to have lower generation probabilities than equally common non-associated chains. Most TCR sequences were seen in very few donors, while some public TCRs were found in many individuals.

The cohort was made up of roughly 670 healthy bone marrow donors. Cohort members were all nominally healthy when sampled, although unrecorded immune exposures were likely present. The donor tested CMV seronegative and was one of the 352 seronegative cohort members. A peripheral blood sample was provided by each donor, and peripheral blood mononuclear cells were used for TCR beta sequencing. The Qiagen DNeasy Blood Extraction Kit was used to extract genomic DNA from the blood cell samples. This clone was detected a few times. The clone's antigen remains unknown. Qualities for individual bases were not recorded, and no much larger clone is one base off. Library creation used the immunoSEQ multiplex PCR assay. The multiplex PCR relied on a mix of 60 forward primers for TCR Vbeta segments and 13 reverse primers for TCR Jbeta segments. The CDR3 region of rearranged TCR beta genes was amplified from genomic DNA with a multiplex PCR assay. The Illumina HiSeq System was used to sequence the amplified TCR beta libraries as 87-base-pair reads. In the source study's methods: A later analysis tallied roughly 80 million unique TCR beta chains across the roughly 610 repertoires, and about 10 million of those chains were shared by two or more donors. A nearest-neighbor algorithm error-corrected the raw reads and collapsed the reads into unique sequences, merging closely related sequences to remove PCR and sequencing errors. V, D and J gene segments were assigned by aligning CDR3 sequences to IMGT reference sequences. For a sequence to be retained, a match of at least six nucleotides was required to both a V gene segment and a J gene segment. A rearrangement counted as productive if the CDR3 had no stop codons and remained in frame with V and J, and every other rearrangement counted as non-productive. CDR3 was defined according to IMGT convention as the region running from the second conserved V-encoded cysteine to the conserved J-encoded phenylalanine. Sequences without an unambiguous match to a single V gene segment were excluded from the earlier analysis of several hundred of the donors. An earlier analysis of 450 to 650 of the donors called V segments functional above 56.7% productive rearrangements and segregating when the between-donor standard deviation exceeded 5%. A statistical classification framework was developed to diagnose cytomegalovirus status using the catalog of TCR beta chain sequences. In a later analysis, V and J genes were assigned by comparing TCR nucleotide sequences against IMGT/GENE-DB human TR gene sequences. The TCRdist pipeline was used in a later analysis to assign CDR3 sequences and most-parsimonious VDJ recombination scenarios. In a later analysis, every TCR beta chain was defined by the combination of its CDR3 amino acid sequence and its V-gene family, and reads without a unique V-gene family were dropped. A later analysis removed several hundred highly shared, low-generation-probability nucleotide sequences to deal with suspected cross-contamination and a sequencing artifact. In a later analysis, a clonal expansion index for each public chain was calculated from normalized within-repertoire ranks of inferred template counts. In a later analysis, generation probabilities were computed using a VDJ recombination model fitted to out-of-frame rearrangements, and the results were checked against IGoR. Hypergeometric tests were used in a later analysis to score TCR-TCR, TCR-HLA and TCR-CMV co-occurrence, with a repertoire-size bias correction applied to the TCR pairs. A later analysis estimated false discovery rates by permuting HLA or CMV assignments 20 times. A later analysis grouped co-occurring TCRs with DBSCAN, adding TCRdist sequence similarity when clustering within HLA-allele-positive subsets. Co-occurrence clustering excluded repertoires with fewer than 30,000 or more than 120,000 public chains, plus five with anomalous nucleotide sharing. TCRdb re-hosts the immuneACCESS table, in-frame sequences only. Its copies lack some clones; in the studies checked, an unresolved V gene accounts for under half of them, and the cause for the rest is not known. The V and J calls and clone size are taken from that table; D and trimming were inferred from the DNA. This sample comprises about 200,000 clones, approximately 86% of them detected only once. Clones ranked in the top ten supply around 0.31% of the sample.

Based on the germline V gene, the CDR1 and CDR2 sequences are SGHVS and FQNEAQ. The CDR3 has 16 amino acids, counting the end cysteine and phenylalanine. Just CDR3 DNA is preserved here, 48 bases in frame from base 1. V was cut back by 4 bases and J by 2 bases, leaving a gap of 17 bases between them. The chain was built from TRBV7-8 and TRBJ1-1; possibly the D gene is TRBD1, per 6 matching bases. Sequencing was carried out using PBMCs. The sequence was collected from a woman aged 25 to 45 in good health and CMV-seronegative. At the DNA level, the sequence is TGTGCCAGCAGCTCCCTTGGAGGACAGCAAAACACTGAAGCTTTCTTT. It codes for CASSSLGGQQNTEAFF.